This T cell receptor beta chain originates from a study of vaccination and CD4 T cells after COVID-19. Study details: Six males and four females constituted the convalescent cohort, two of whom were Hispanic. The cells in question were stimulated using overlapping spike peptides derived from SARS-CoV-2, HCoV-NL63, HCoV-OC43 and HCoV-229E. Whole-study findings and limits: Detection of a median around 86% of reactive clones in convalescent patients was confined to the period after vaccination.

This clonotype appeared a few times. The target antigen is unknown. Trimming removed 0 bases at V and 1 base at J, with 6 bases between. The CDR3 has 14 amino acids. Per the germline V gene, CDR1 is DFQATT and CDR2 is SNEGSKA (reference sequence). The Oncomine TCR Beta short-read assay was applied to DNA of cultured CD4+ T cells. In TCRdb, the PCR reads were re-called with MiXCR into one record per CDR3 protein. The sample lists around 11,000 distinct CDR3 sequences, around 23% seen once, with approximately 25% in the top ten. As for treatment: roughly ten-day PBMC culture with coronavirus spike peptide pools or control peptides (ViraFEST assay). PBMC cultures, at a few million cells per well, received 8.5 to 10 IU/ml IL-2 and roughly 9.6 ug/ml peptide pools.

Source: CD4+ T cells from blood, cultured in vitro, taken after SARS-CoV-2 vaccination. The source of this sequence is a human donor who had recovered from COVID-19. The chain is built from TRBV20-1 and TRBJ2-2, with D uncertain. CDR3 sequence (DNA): TGCAGTGCTAGAGATCCCGGGAACACCGGGGAGCTGTTTTTT. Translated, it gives CSARDPGNTGELFF.